This TCR beta chain was identified during a study of breast tumors, draining lymph nodes, adjacent tissues. V was shortened by 4 bases and J by 2 bases, with 2 bases between the two germline ends. The CDR3 totals 12 residues. Germline V gives CDR1 KGHDR, CDR2 SFDVKD. In its sample, this clonotype ranks as large. Each CDR3 protein is one row after TCRdb ran MiXCR on the multiplex PCR reads. The table records 50,000 to 65,000 distinct CDR3 sequences, roughly 39% of them present only once. Source material: breast tumor tissue. The origin of this receptor is a female donor with breast cancer. Some clones in this sample may be carry-over from other donors' samples. The chain recombines TRBV24-1 with TRBJ2-1; D ambiguous. Written as DNA, the CDR3 is TGTGCCACCAGTGACCCCTACAATGAGCAGTTCTTC. Translation: CATSDPYNEQFF.